The sequence of this T cell receptor beta chain was determined in a study of blood T cell repertoires in COVID-19. About the study: The origin of the acute and convalescent COVID-19 samples was the United States, Italy and Spain.

Germline CDR1 and CDR2: SGHAT and FQNNGV. V dropped 5 bases and J dropped 5; count of bases not matched to a gene: 3. CDR3 length equals 13 residues. Original processing notes: Nucleated cell counts were estimated from reference gene primer amplification. The protocol was immunoSEQ multiplex PCR, while the TCRdb copy is restricted to in-frame clones and leaves out a portion. V, J and clone size derive from that table, while D and trimming were established from the DNA sequence. The data hold about 170,000 clones, with approximately 91% observed a single time. The Seattle patients, enrolled during active infection, were followed longitudinally.

The clonotype originates from a man between 18 and 29 years old with COVID-19, enrolled during active disease. The chain couples TRBV11-2 to TRBJ1-1, with 9 bases that match TRBD1. Input material: peripheral blood. This chain's CDR3 is CASSPGQGTEAFF. CDR3 DNA: TGTGCCAGCAGCCCCGGACAGGGGACTGAAGCTTTCTTT. The entire variable domain, with the rest obtained from reference TRBV11-2 and TRBJ1-1, is as follows: EAGVAQSPRYKIIEKRQSVAFWCNPISGHATLYWYQQILGQGPKLLIQFQNNGVVDDSQLPKDRFSAERLKGVDSTLKIQPAKLEDSAVYLCASSPGQGTEAFFGQGTRLTVV.